Presented here are 5 T cell receptor beta chains from one specimen sequenced in a study of OX40 agonist ivuxolimab in advanced cancers. The repertoire was sequenced with immunoSEQ multiplex PCR; TCRdb's copy has only in-frame clones and lacks some. The top ten clones hold under 30% of a sample with 30,000 to 35,000 clones, about 87% of them seen once. The source material was CD4+ or CD8+ T cells sorted from blood, sampled in a trial of the OX40 agonist ivuxolimab. The origin of the receptors is an adult with an advanced solid tumor such as melanoma, head and neck, liver or kidney cancer.

The chain joins TRBV5-1 to TRBJ2-3; D is perhaps TRBD2 (5 bases). There are 18 residues in the CDR3. Trimming left V 2 bases short and J 2 bases short, with 21 bases between. The V gene's germline CDR1 is SGHRS and CDR2 YFSETQ. This CDR3 reads CASSLSGRISIHTDTQYF. In nucleotides, the CDR3 is TGCGCCAGCAGCTTAAGCGGAAGAATCTCAATTCACACAGATACGCAGTATTTT.

This chain links TRBV6-5 with TRBJ1-2; D perhaps matches TRBD1 (6 bases). V was clipped by 0 bases and J by 4 bases, with 15 bases between them. Germline values: CDR1 MNHEY, CDR2 SVGAGI. This CDR3 has 16 amino acids. The CDR3 reads CASSYSSEGVGYGYTF. The CDR3 bases are TGTGCCAGCAGTTACTCCTCTGAGGGGGTGGGCTATGGCTACACCTTC.

The count of this clone is one. Other nucleotide sequences from this sample produce the same CDR3. V is TRBV4-2 and J is TRBJ2-3; tentative D call: TRBD1 (7 bases). Trimming stripped 0 bases from V and 0 bases from J, with 13 bases between. Germline V gives CDR1 LGHNA, CDR2 YNFKEQ. This CDR3 has 17 amino acids. The CDR3 coding sequence is TGTGCCAGCAGCCAAGATCAGGGGGGAGTAAGCACAGATACGCAGTATTTT. Amino acid sequence: CASSQDQGGVSTDTQYF.

Only one count was recorded for this clone. This chain joins TRBV29-1 and TRBJ2-1; weak D call: TRBD2 (6 bases). The germline V gene encodes CDR1 SQVTM and CDR2 ANQGSEA. The germline V and J ends were trimmed by 2 bases and 2 bases, with 10 bases remaining between them. The CDR3 sequence is 14 residues long. The CDR3 DNA is TGCAGCGTTGAAACTAGCCCAACCTACAATGAGCAGTTCTTC. Its protein is CSVETSPTYNEQFF.

This clone was counted only a few times. The V gene is TRBV29-1, the J gene TRBJ1-1; D uncertain. CDR1 SQVTM and CDR2 ANQGSEA come from the germline V gene. Trimming cost V 0 bases and J 6 bases, with 8 bases left between them. The CDR3 has 12 amino acids. For the CDR3, the DNA is TGCAGCGTTGAAGATTCCAGTTCTGAAGCTTTCTTT. Translating it yields CSVEDSSSEAFF. Complete variable domain (other parts from reference TRBV29-1 and TRBJ1-1): SAVISQKPSRDICQRGTSLTIQCQVDSQVTMMFWYRQQPGQSLTLIATANQGSEATYESGFVIDKFPISRPNLTFSTLTVSNMSPEDSSIYLCSVEDSSSEAFFGQGTRLTVV.